This TCR beta chain was recovered during a study of human T cells and chemical hapten exposure (dated by TCRdb to the early 2020s). A note on the overall study: For sensitization, 2% DPC in acetone was applied to a roughly 2 cm by roughly 2 cm area of upper inner arm skin. Throughout the study period of 20 to 25 weeks, patients also received therapeutic DPC doses to the scalp every week. Patch tests used Finn chambers with 0.01% DPC on the upper back, scored after 6 days by International Contact Dermatitis Research Group standards. The patient cohort, mostly female, included alopecia areata with under or over 50% scalp involvement, alopecia totalis and alopecia universalis. Libraries were pooled for sequencing, and per-sample TCR yields varied mainly because of small differences in library volumes within the pool. Peripheral blood TCR repertoire changes were tracked in vivo in alopecia patients during primary and secondary sensitization to the hapten diphenylcyclopropenone (DPC). Patient blood was sampled pre-sensitization (week 0) and at 2, 6 and about 24 weeks after DPC sensitization. For TCR sequencing, blood came from 25 to 30 alopecia patients at anywhere from one to four time points (pre-sensitization, 2, 6 and 24 weeks).

On this clonotype: The specificity of this receptor is unknown. Base qualities were left out, and no much larger clone turns up one base away.

General findings and caveats noted by the study authors: Alopecia, a presumed autoimmune disease, was present in all patients, so the immune response of the patients might differ from that of healthy individuals. Repeated subsampling changed both the strength of the expansion versus patch-test correlation and the threshold at which that correlation became significant. Expanded TCRs formed significantly more large CDR3 similarity clusters than pre-sensitization or healthy control sets, consistent with antigen-driven responses. Patch test score was positively correlated with the number of PT1 expanded TCRs, with significance at thresholds 8, 16 and 32 but not at 4. DPC sensitization did not change how many TCRs were above 1 in 1000 frequency, and no evidence was found of alterations in global repertoire structure.

What this sample's time point label stands for: patch test 1, 2 weeks after DPC sensitization. What this sample's treatment or condition label stands for: therapeutic diphenylcyclopropenone sensitization with weekly scalp DPC. Blood at each patch-test visit was drawn before the patch test was applied. Patients were considered eligible if aged 18 to 70, diagnosed with alopecia and deemed suitable for DPC therapy, and patients were excluded if pregnant. Total RNA was isolated from unfractionated whole blood collected in Tempus Blood RNA tubes. The CDR3 goes from the cysteine to the phenylalanine over 13 residues. Only the CDR3 part of the read is kept: 39 bases, read in frame from the first base. Unmatched junction bases come to 1, with V trimmed by 8 bases and J by 0 bases. The germline V gene sets CDR1 to MNHNS and CDR2 to SASEGT. The method behind the library was RACE. TCRdb records NextSeq 500 as the sequencer. Library preparation attached unique molecular identifiers to individual cDNA molecules for quantitative, reproducible TCR counting. For every blood RNA sample, sequencing covered both the TCR alpha and TCR beta chains. Per the original workflow: The median number of TCRs per sample was around 96,000, ranging from roughly 20,000 to 700,000. The Decombinator software suite was used to annotate V, J and CDR3 in the TCR reads. For PS versus PT1 abundance plots, all samples were subsampled to the same number of TCRs (28,000). TCRs were defined as expanded if absent before sensitization and observed at least eight times at the 2-week time point. Using fastp trimming at Q25 and MiXCR clonotype assembly, TCRdb reanalyzed the public sequencing data and kept in-frame beta chains. Under each unique CDR3 protein, matching rows form one entry showing the most common genes and DNA. The V and J calls, along with clone size, are taken from TCRdb and not from the paper's own processing. This sample gives 150,000 to 200,000 distinct CDR3 sequences in total; 14% of them show up just once. The ten largest clonotypes hold 1.7% of the sample.

Recombination linked TRBV6-1 to TRBJ2-5; TRBD2 matches 9 bases in the middle. The starting material was whole blood, obtained in connection with sensitization to the hapten diphenylcyclopropenone (DPC). The clonotype was recovered from a woman aged 25-40 years with alopecia areata. Some clones in this sample may be carry-over from other donors' samples. The CDR3: CASLAGNQETQYF. The sequenced DNA: TGTGCCAGCCTAGCGGGGAACCAAGAGACCCAGTACTTC.